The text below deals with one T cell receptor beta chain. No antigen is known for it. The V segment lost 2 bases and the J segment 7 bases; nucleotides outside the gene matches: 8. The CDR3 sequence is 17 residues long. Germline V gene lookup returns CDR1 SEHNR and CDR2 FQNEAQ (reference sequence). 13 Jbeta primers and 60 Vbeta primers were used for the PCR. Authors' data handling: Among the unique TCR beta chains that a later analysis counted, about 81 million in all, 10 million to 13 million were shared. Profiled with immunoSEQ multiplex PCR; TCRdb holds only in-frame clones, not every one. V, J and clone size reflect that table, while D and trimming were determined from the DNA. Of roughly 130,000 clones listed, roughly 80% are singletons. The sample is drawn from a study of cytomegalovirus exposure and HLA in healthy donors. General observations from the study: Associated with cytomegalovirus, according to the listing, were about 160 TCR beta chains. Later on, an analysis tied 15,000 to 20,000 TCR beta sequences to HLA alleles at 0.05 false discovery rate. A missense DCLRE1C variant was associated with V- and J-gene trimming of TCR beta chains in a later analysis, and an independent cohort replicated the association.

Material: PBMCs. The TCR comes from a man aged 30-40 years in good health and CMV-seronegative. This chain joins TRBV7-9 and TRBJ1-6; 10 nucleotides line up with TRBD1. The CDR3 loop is CASSLTSGTGDNSPLHF. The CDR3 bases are TGTGCCAGCAGCTTAACTTCCGGGACAGGGGACAATTCACCCCTCCACTTT. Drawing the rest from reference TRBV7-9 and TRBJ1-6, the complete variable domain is DTGVSQNPRHKITKRGQNVTFRCDPISEHNRLYWYRQTLGQGPEFLTYFQNEAQLEKSRLLSDRFSAERPKGSFSTLEIQRTEQGDSAMYLCASSLTSGTGDNSPLHFGNGTRLTVT.